This entry lists 6 T cell receptor beta chains sequenced from one sample in a study of beta chain features in type 1 diabetes. All of the isolated RNA was reverse transcribed, so expressed TCRB transcripts were sequenced. The data were produced by immunoSEQ multiplex PCR, yet TCRdb's version contains in-frame clones alone and is incomplete. The repertoire holds roughly 500,000 clones, with more than 9.5% as singletons. The sequencing input was naive CD4+ T cells from blood. The receptors derive from a woman between 18 and 30 years old in good health.

This clone was observed a handful of times. The chain couples TRBV4-3 to TRBJ1-6, with 8 bases lining up with TRBD1. Per the germline V gene, CDR1 is LGHNA and CDR2 is YSLEER. CDR3 size: 16 residues. The V gene end was trimmed by 0 bases and the J gene end by 10 bases; junction bases not matched to a gene: 8. The CDR3 is CASSQDPGQGDSPLHF. The DNA of the CDR3 is TGCGCCAGCAGCCAAGATCCAGGACAGGGTGACTCACCCCTCCACTTT.

This rearrangement joins TRBV19 to TRBJ2-1; D perhaps matches TRBD2 (6 bases). V was clipped by 5 bases and J by 11 bases, with 13 bases between them. Looked up from germline, CDR1 is LNHDA and CDR2 is SQIVND (reference sequence). This CDR3 contains 12 residues. The CDR3 bases are TGTGCCAGTAGTCCCCGGGGACTGCAGCAGTTCTTC. Protein sequence: CASSPRGLQQFF.

This clone was counted a few times. This chain links TRBV29-1 with TRBJ2-1, with D possibly matching TRBD1 (5 bases). This CDR3 has 14 amino acids. CDR1 is SQVTM and CDR2 is ANQGSEA in the germline V gene. V was pared by 5 bases and J by 2 bases, with 13 bases between. CDR3 DNA: TGCAGCGTTACCCCAAGGGGCACCTACAATGAGCAGTTCTTC. Translation gives CSVTPRGTYNEQFF.

CDR3 nucleotides: TGTGCCAGCAGCTTCCGTTTGGGCAGAGAAGAAGAGACCCAGTACTTC. It yields the protein CASSFRLGREEETQYF. The chain links TRBV7-2 to TRBJ2-5; D not resolved. Trimming stripped 3 bases from V and 3 bases from J, with 17 bases between. Germline V gene data show CDR1 as SGHTA and CDR2 as FQGNSA. The CDR3 spans 16 residues.

The V gene is TRBV29-1, the J gene TRBJ1-1, with 9 bases that match TRBD1. The trim removed 6 bases at V and 6 bases at J, leaving 11 bases unmatched. The CDR3 is 14 amino acids. Germline V gene data show CDR1 as SQVTM and CDR2 as ANQGSEA. Here the CDR3 reads CSVLTTGGTPEAFF. CDR3 bases: TGCAGCGTCCTTACGACAGGGGGAACCCCTGAAGCTTTCTTT. Complete variable domain (other parts from reference TRBV29-1 and TRBJ1-1): SAVISQKPSRDICQRGTSLTIQCQVDSQVTMMFWYRQQPGQSLTLIATANQGSEATYESGFVIDKFPISRPNLTFSTLTVSNMSPEDSSIYLCSVLTTGGTPEAFFGQGTRLTVV.

This sequence joins TRBV5-6 and TRBJ2-2; D unclear. Germline CDR1 SGHDT, CDR2 YYEEEE. CDR3 length equals 11 residues. V was clipped by 1 base and J by 7 bases, with 2 bases between them. This CDR3 is CASSLSGELFF. As DNA, the CDR3 is TGTGCCAGCAGCTTGAGCGGGGAGCTGTTTTTT.